Listed here are 30 T cell receptor beta chains from one sample, sequenced in a study of response to subunit inactivated influenza vaccine. One entry per CDR3 protein results from TCRdb running MiXCR on the RT-PCR reads. The repertoire consists of hundreds of thousands of distinct CDR3 sequences, with approximately 14% occurring once and the leading ten covering around a tenth. The sequencing used PBMCs from blood, collected less than 13 days after vaccination. These receptors originate from a man in his forties or fifties who received an inactivated influenza vaccine.

The chain uses TRBV14 and TRBJ2-3; D is ambiguous. In germline, CDR1 is SGHDN, CDR2 FVKESK. V lost 2 bases and J lost 2, with 14 bases in between. The length of the CDR3 is 16 residues. CDR3 sequence reads: CASSQSGGRFTDTQYF. The CDR3 DNA sequence: TGTGCCAGCAGCCAAAGTGGCGGCAGATTCACAGATACGCAGTATTTT.

The rearrangement joins TRBV5-1 to TRBJ2-5; TRBD2 might be the D (5 bases). Germline V CDR1 and CDR2: SGHRS, YFSETQ. The CDR3 covers 16 residues. Deletions cut 1 base from V and 1 base from J, with 14 bases between. CDR3: CASSLMSRSGQETQYF. Written as DNA, the CDR3 is TGCGCCAGCAGCTTGATGTCCCGGAGCGGCCAAGAGACCCAGTACTTC.

The CDR3 DNA is TGTGCCAGTACCCCCAAGGGGGGGCAGAACTATGGCTACACCTTC. This sequence encodes CASTPKGGQNYGYTF. The V call is TRBV19, the J call TRBJ1-2; a weak D match, TRBD1 (6 bases). The V gene lost 7 bases and the J gene lost 2 bases, with 17 bases spanning the gap. CDR1 and CDR2 from the germline V gene are LNHDA and SQIVND (reference sequence). The CDR3 has 15 amino acids.

V gene TRBV20-1 combines with J gene TRBJ1-4; D not certain. Looked up from germline, CDR1 is DFQATT and CDR2 is SNEGSKA (reference sequence). V was trimmed by 5 bases and J by 4 bases, leaving 8 bases between them. CDR3 length: 12 residues. The CDR3 here is CSAPGFNEKLFF. CDR3 nucleotide sequence: TGCAGTGCTCCGGGGTTTAATGAAAAACTGTTTTTT.

The rearrangement links TRBV3-1 to TRBJ2-7; 8 bases agree with TRBD1. CDR3 length equals 15 residues. The junction had 5 bases not matched to a gene; V was cut back by 1 base and J by 3 bases. Germline V CDR1 and CDR2: LGHDT, YNNKEL (reference sequence). DNA of the CDR3: TGTGCCAGCAGCCAAGCGCAGGGGGCTCTCTACGAGCAGTACTTC. Encoded protein: CASSQAQGALYEQYF.

This clonotype was picked up many times. The V and J genes are TRBV6-1 and TRBJ2-7; the match to TRBD2 covers 11 bases. The ends lost 5 bases at V and 3 bases at J; junction bases unmatched: 3. The germline V gene encodes CDR1 MNHNS and CDR2 SASEGT. This CDR3 has 14 amino acids. The CDR3: CASSRGTSGYEQYF. The CDR3 DNA reads as TGTGCCAGCAGTCGTGGGACTAGCGGCTACGAGCAGTACTTC.

In this sample, this clonotype turned up a few times. The chain is built from TRBV4-1 and TRBJ2-5; TRBD2 matches 8 bases. Germline CDR1 and CDR2: MGHRA and YSYEKL. The CDR3 is 15 amino acids. J lost 3 bases, V lost 2 bases, and 5 bases had no gene match. CDR3 sequence: CASSQIPGLEETQYF. The CDR3, as DNA: TGCGCCAGCAGCCAAATTCCGGGACTAGAAGAGACCCAGTACTTC.

The sample holds a few counts of this clonotype. The chain combines TRBV7-9 with TRBJ2-7, with D maybe TRBD1 (5 bases). Germline V lookup: CDR1 SEHNR, CDR2 FQNEAQ (reference sequence). This CDR3 has 13 amino acids. V lost 6 bases, J lost 6 bases, and 15 bases lay in between. CDR3 in amino acids: CASRGLPHFEQYF. The CDR3 bases are TGTGCCAGCAGGGGGCTTCCCCACTTCGAGCAGTACTTC. Supplemented by reference TRBV7-9 and TRBJ2-7, the full variable domain reads DTGVSQNPRHKITKRGQNVTFRCDPISEHNRLYWYRQTLGQGPEFLTYFQNEAQLEKSRLLSDRFSAERPKGSFSTLEIQRTEQGDSAMYLCASRGLPHFEQYFGPGTRLTVT.

This clonotype was counted between two and nine times. The chain recombines TRBV20-1 with TRBJ2-1, with D maybe TRBD2 (5 bases). The length of the CDR3 is 12 residues. V lost 4 bases and J 5 bases, leaving 9 bases between the germline ends. The germline V gene has CDR1 DFQATT and CDR2 SNEGSKA (reference sequence). CDR3 bases: TGCAGTGCTAAGGACTTTCACAATGAGCAGTTCTTC. It translates to CSAKDFHNEQFF.

The rearrangement uses TRBV4-3 and TRBJ2-7; perhaps TRBD1 as D (6 bases). The V gene lost 0 bases and the J gene lost 2 bases, with 17 bases spanning the gap. Germline assignment: CDR1 LGHNA and CDR2 YSLEER. CDR3 length: 17 amino acids. CDR3 DNA: TGCGCCAGCAGCCAAGATGTAAGGGGGACCCTCCCCTACGAGCAGTACTTC. It yields the protein CASSQDVRGTLPYEQYF.

This clonotype came up a few times. V and J are TRBV5-1 and TRBJ2-3; 9 positions match TRBD1. CDR1 is SGHRS and CDR2 is YFSETQ in the germline V gene. V lost 4 bases and J lost 1; bases outside the gene matches: 10. CDR3 length: 17 amino acids. The CDR3 loop is CASSVLPTGGGTDTQYF. The CDR3 DNA reads TGCGCCAGCAGCGTACTGCCGACAGGGGGTGGCACAGATACGCAGTATTTT. The complete variable domain, with remaining parts taken from reference TRBV5-1 and TRBJ2-3, reads KAGVTQTPRYLIKTRGQQVTLSCSPISGHRSVSWYQQTPGQGLQFLFEYFSETQRNKGNFPGRFSGRQFSNSRSEMNVSTLELGDSALYLCASSVLPTGGGTDTQYFGPGTRLTVL.

This sequence joins TRBV3-1 and TRBJ2-3, with 11 bases that match TRBD2. Per germline, CDR1 LGHDT and CDR2 YNNKEL (reference sequence). V lost 5 bases to trimming and J lost 1 base; unmatched junction nucleotides: 5. The CDR3 is 16 amino acids. This CDR3 reads CASSSTSGGGTDTQYF. The DNA of the CDR3 is TGTGCCAGCAGCTCAACTAGCGGGGGAGGCACAGATACGCAGTATTTT.

J is TRBJ2-7 and V is TRBV6-1, with 11 bases that match TRBD2. J gave up 1 base and V 5 bases, and 4 bases lay outside the gene matches. The germline V gene encodes CDR1 MNHNS and CDR2 SASEGT. This CDR3 has 15 amino acids. Written as DNA, the CDR3 is TGTGCCAGCAGTAGACTAGCGGGAAAGTCCTACGAGCAGTACTTC. It yields the protein CASSRLAGKSYEQYF.

J is TRBJ2-1 and V is TRBV3-1; no clear D gene. Trimming took 3 bases from V and 2 from J, leaving 8 bases between them. The germline V gene encodes CDR1 LGHDT and CDR2 YNNKEL (reference sequence). The CDR3 is made up of 14 amino acids. The CDR3 loop is CASSHRAAYNEQFF. CDR3 sequence (DNA): TGTGCCAGCAGCCATCGAGCAGCCTACAATGAGCAGTTCTTC.

The chain uses TRBV7-6 and TRBJ2-5, with a possible D match to TRBD1 (5 bases). From germline, CDR1 is SGHVS and CDR2 FNYEAQ. The CDR3 runs to 15 residues. V shed 0 bases and J shed 3 bases, with 11 bases lying between them. The CDR3 is CASSLAWGMKETQYF. The CDR3 coding sequence is TGTGCCAGCAGCTTAGCGTGGGGCATGAAAGAGACCCAGTACTTC.

This clonotype was counted only a few times. The chain combines TRBV7-2 with TRBJ1-6; D possibly corresponds to TRBD1 (6 bases). Looked up from germline, CDR1 is SGHTA and CDR2 is FQGNSA. The CDR3 covers 17 residues. Trimming removed 5 bases at V and 0 bases at J, with 14 bases between. DNA for the CDR3: TGTGCCAGCAGCCGTAATACAGGGAACTCCTATAATTCACCCCTCCACTTT. It codes for CASSRNTGNSYNSPLHF.

The chain recombines TRBV7-2 with TRBJ1-6; 9 nucleotides line up with TRBD1. The CDR3 is made up of 16 amino acids. After removal of 8 bases from V and 4 bases from J, the junction contained 9 bases not matched to a gene. The germline gives CDR1 SGHTA, CDR2 FQGNSA. The CDR3 loop reads CASGVSDRGYNSPLHF. The CDR3 DNA reads TGTGCCAGCGGGGTTAGCGACAGGGGGTATAATTCACCCCTCCACTTT.

This clonotype was recorded a few times. The chain joins TRBV20-1 to TRBJ2-3; D is ambiguous. The V end was cut by 6 bases, the J end by 6 bases, with 13 bases between. The CDR3 loop spans 12 amino acids. The germline V gene has CDR1 DFQATT and CDR2 SNEGSKA (reference sequence). The CDR3 region has the DNA TGCAGTGCCACTTATGGGTTGGATACGCAGTATTTT. Its translation is CSATYGLDTQYF.

This chain joins TRBV4-2 and TRBJ1-2; D gene ambiguous. The CDR3 spans 17 residues. Looked up from germline, CDR1 is LGHNA and CDR2 is YNFKEQ. Deletions cut 0 bases from V and 2 bases from J, with 16 bases between. The CDR3 sequence: CASSQDSRKTRNYGYTF. The DNA for the CDR3 is TGTGCCAGCAGCCAAGATTCCCGGAAAACTCGAAACTATGGCTACACCTTC.

Only a few counts were recorded for this clonotype. The chain couples TRBV11-2 to TRBJ2-7; 13 bases match TRBD2. The CDR3 has 18 residues. Germline lookup yields CDR1 SGHAT and CDR2 FQNNGV. J gave up 6 bases and V 5 bases, and 16 bases lay outside the gene matches. The CDR3 loop is CASSLYTGTSGKGSEQYF. The CDR3 bases are TGTGCCAGCAGCCTGTATACCGGGACTAGCGGGAAGGGTTCCGAGCAGTACTTC.

This clonotype appeared a few times. The rearrangement links TRBV5-1 to TRBJ2-2; 7 bases line up with TRBD1. The CDR3 consists of 16 residues. The V gene's germline CDR1 is SGHRS and CDR2 YFSETQ. V shed 0 bases, J shed 8 bases, and the junction held 10 bases outside the gene matches. CDR3 nucleotide sequence: TGCGCCAGCAGCTTGGGGACAGGAGGCAGGACTGGGGAGCTGTTTTTT. This codes for CASSLGTGGRTGELFF.

V is TRBV5-6 and J is TRBJ2-5; D may be TRBD1 or TRBD2 (5 bases each). Looked up from germline, CDR1 is SGHDT and CDR2 is YYEEEE. The CDR3 spans 14 residues. The V end lost 4 bases, the J end lost 5 bases, and 15 bases lay between the germline ends. CDR3 amino acids: CASSGLRGAETQYF. CDR3 coding DNA: TGTGCCAGCAGCGGACTGAGGGGCGCGGAGACCCAGTACTTC.

This clonotype was counted a few times. The CDR3 nucleotides read TGTGCCAGCAGTGATCCCGGGACGAGGGATACGCAGTATTTT. This encodes CASSDPGTRDTQYF. This sequence joins TRBV25-1 and TRBJ2-3; either TRBD1 or TRBD2 may supply D (5 bases each). The ends were cut back, 3 bases at V and 6 bases at J, with 13 bases in the middle. The germline CDR1 and CDR2 sequences are MGHDK and SYGVNS. CDR3 size: 14 residues. The entire variable domain, with the rest obtained from reference TRBV25-1 and TRBJ2-3, is as follows: EADIYQTPRYLVIGTGKKITLECSQTMGHDKMYWYQQDPGMELHLIHYSYGVNSTEKGDLSSESTVSRIRTEHFPLTLESARPSHTSQYLCASSDPGTRDTQYFGPGTRLTVL.

This clonotype appeared a few times. The chain uses TRBV6-5 and TRBJ1-1; TRBD1 might be the D (5 bases). V was trimmed by 3 bases and J by 3 bases, leaving 11 bases between them. Germline V gene lookup returns CDR1 MNHEY and CDR2 SVGAGI. This CDR3 contains 14 residues. The CDR3 is CASSYRSGYTEAFF. The CDR3, as DNA: TGTGCCAGCAGTTATAGGTCAGGGTACACTGAAGCTTTCTTT.

This clonotype showed up just a few times. The chain is built from TRBV5-4 and TRBJ2-5; TRBD1 matches 7 bases. V was clipped by 4 bases and J by 4 bases; unmatched bases: 13. The V gene's germline CDR1 is SGHNT and CDR2 YYREEE (reference sequence). CDR3 length: 16 amino acids. The CDR3 loop reads CASSQIDRDWRETQYF. CDR3 sequence (DNA): TGTGCCAGCAGCCAAATCGACAGGGATTGGAGAGAGACCCAGTACTTC. Using reference TRBV5-4 and TRBJ2-5 for the parts outside the CDR3, the full variable domain is ETGVTQSPTHLIKTRGQQVTLRCSSQSGHNTVSWYQQALGQGPQFIFQYYREEENGRGNFPPRFSGLQFPNYSSELNVNALELDDSALYLCASSQIDRDWRETQYFGPGTRLLVL.

This rearrangement joins TRBV4-1 to TRBJ2-5; no reliable D call. V was trimmed by 1 base and J by 5 bases, leaving 8 bases between them. Germline-derived CDR1 and CDR2 are MGHRA and YSYEKL. The CDR3 runs 13 residues. CDR3 region: CASSQVAIETQYF. The CDR3 DNA reads as TGCGCCAGCAGCCAAGTAGCTATCGAGACCCAGTACTTC.

Of note for this clonotype: At one end, the junction sequence differs from germline, possibly due to a read error. The chain is built from TRBV7-3 and TRBJ2-1; D is unclear. Germline CDR1 reads SGHTA; CDR2 reads FQGTGA. The CDR3 has 13 amino acids. Here the CDR3 DNA reads TGTGCCATCAGCCCATGTGGGCTCAATGAGCAGTTCTTC. Translated, it gives CAISPCGLNEQFF.

This clonotype was seen a handful of times. This sequence joins TRBV18 and TRBJ2-1, with 8 bases fitting TRBD1. The CDR3 has 15 residues. Looked up from germline, CDR1 is KGHSH and CDR2 is LQKENI. Trimming at V came to 3 bases and at J to 6 bases, leaving 7 bases not matched to a gene. The CDR3, as DNA: TGTGCCAGCTCACCCTCCGGACAGGGTCTCAATGAGCAGTTCTTC. Protein sequence: CASSPSGQGLNEQFF.

The table lists this clonotype with a few counts. The rearrangement uses TRBV4-2 and TRBJ2-3; D not resolved. The CDR3 totals 16 residues. Germline CDR1 LGHNA, CDR2 YNFKEQ. V lost 0 bases and J 2 bases, leaving 12 bases between the germline ends. This chain's CDR3 is CASSQDSGDYTDTQYF. In DNA form, the CDR3 reads TGTGCCAGCAGCCAAGATTCAGGAGATTACACAGATACGCAGTATTTT.

This clonotype was found many times. V is TRBV5-1 and J is TRBJ2-1, with D maybe TRBD2 (5 bases). The CDR3 consists of 18 residues. CDR1 is SGHRS and CDR2 is YFSETQ in the germline V gene. Trimming stripped 0 bases from V and 1 base from J, with 17 bases between. Here the CDR3 DNA reads TGCGCCAGCAGCTTGGACCCAGCGGCACTATCATCCTACAATGAGCAGTTCTTC. This codes for CASSLDPAALSSYNEQFF.